Below are 4 T cell receptor beta chains sequenced from a single sample in a study of cytomegalovirus exposure and HLA in healthy donors. Profiling relied on immunoSEQ multiplex PCR, and the TCRdb table lists in-frame clones only, not all of them. The sample carries over 250,000 clones, about 85% recorded once. The sequencing input was PBMCs. Source of these receptors: a woman in her twenties or thirties in good health and CMV-seropositive.

The CDR3 nucleotides are TGTGCCAGCAGCCCACGCCGGGACAGCAATCAGCCCCAGCATTTT. Translation: CASSPRRDSNQPQHF. V usage is TRBV9 and J usage is TRBJ1-5, with D possibly matching TRBD1 (5 bases). The ends were cut back, 4 bases at V and 1 base at J, with 12 bases in the middle. Per germline, CDR1 SGDLS and CDR2 YYNGEE. The CDR3 is made up of 15 amino acids.

This chain links TRBV7-6 with TRBJ2-7; 7 nucleotides match TRBD2. V lost 2 bases and J lost 2; bases outside the gene matches: 3. In germline, CDR1 is SGHVS, CDR2 FNYEAQ. The CDR3 spans 14 residues. The CDR3 here is CASSLTSEPYEQYF. CDR3 DNA sequence: TGTGCCAGCAGCTTAACTAGCGAGCCCTACGAGCAGTACTTC.

The CDR3 here is CAWGRETRGLFTEAFF. CDR3 in DNA: TGTGCCTGGGGTCGCGAGACCAGGGGACTTTTCACTGAAGCTTTCTTT. V and J are TRBV30 and TRBJ1-1; maybe TRBD1 (6 bases). Germline loops: CDR1 GTSNPN, CDR2 SVGIG (reference sequence). V lost 5 bases and J lost 4, with 23 bases in between. The CDR3 spans 16 residues. Together with reference TRBV30 and TRBJ1-1, the CDR3 gives the full variable domain: SQTIHQWPATLVQPVGSPLSLECTVEGTSNPNLYWYRQAAGRGLQLLFYSVGIGQISSEVPQNLSASRPQDRQFILSSKKLLLSDSGFYLCAWGRETRGLFTEAFFGQGTRLTVV.

To note about this clone: This specimen includes other DNA sequences encoding the same CDR3. The chain carries TRBV27 and TRBJ1-5; D may be TRBD1 (6 bases). The CDR3 spans 14 residues. Trimming stripped 2 bases from V and 4 bases from J, with 9 bases between. Germline V gene data show CDR1 as MNHEY and CDR2 as SMNVEV (reference sequence). The CDR3 spells CASSLGQGNQPQHF. The CDR3 nucleotides are TGTGCCAGCAGTTTAGGTCAGGGGAATCAGCCCCAGCATTTT.